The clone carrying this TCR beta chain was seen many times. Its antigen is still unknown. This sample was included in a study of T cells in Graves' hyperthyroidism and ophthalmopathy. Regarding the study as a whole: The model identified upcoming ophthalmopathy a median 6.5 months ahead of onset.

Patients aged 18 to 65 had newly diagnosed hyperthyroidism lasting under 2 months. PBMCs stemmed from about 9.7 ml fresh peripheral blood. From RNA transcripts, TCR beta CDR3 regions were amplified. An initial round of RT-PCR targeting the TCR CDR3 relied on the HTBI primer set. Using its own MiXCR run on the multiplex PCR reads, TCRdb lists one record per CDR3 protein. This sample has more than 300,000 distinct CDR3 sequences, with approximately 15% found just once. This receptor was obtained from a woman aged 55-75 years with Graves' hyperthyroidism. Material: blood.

In nucleotides, the CDR3 is TGTGCCAGCAGTTCCCTTGGCGGTAAAGAGACCCAGTACTTC. This gives the protein CASSSLGGKETQYF. This rearrangement joins TRBV7-2 to TRBJ2-5; D remains ambiguous. The CDR3 loop spans 14 amino acids. V was trimmed by 6 bases and J by 3 bases, leaving 14 bases between them. CDR1 is SGHTA, CDR2 FQGNSA, per germline.